The 9 T cell receptor beta chains in this list originate from one sample, sequenced in a study of T cells after posttransplantation cyclophosphamide. The protocol was immunoSEQ multiplex PCR, while the TCRdb copy is restricted to in-frame clones and leaves out a portion. The sample contains 25,000 to 35,000 clones, none occurring once; around 2.5% lies in the top ten. The source material was PBMCs. Receptors were obtained from a woman in her sixties in good health, CMV-negative, and a related stem cell transplant donor.

This clone was seen ten or more times. The chain uses TRBV5-8 and TRBJ2-1, with D uncertain. This CDR3 contains 18 residues. Germline CDR1 is SGHTS and CDR2 is YDEGEE. Trimming left V 1 base short and J 0 bases short, with 17 bases between. The CDR3 protein is CASSLIGGPLSSYNEQFF. The CDR3 nucleotides read TGTGCCAGCAGCTTGATCGGTGGGCCCCTGAGCTCCTACAATGAGCAGTTCTTC.

J is TRBJ2-3 and V is TRBV7-2, with 12 bases that match TRBD2. Germline values: CDR1 SGHTA, CDR2 FQGNSA. The CDR3 totals 17 residues. V was clipped by 1 base and J by 6 bases; unmatched bases: 8. Here the CDR3 DNA reads TGTGCCAGCAGCTTAGTGTCTAGCGGGGGGGCATCCGATACGCAGTATTTT. Its protein product is CASSLVSSGGASDTQYF.

The chain recombines TRBV7-3 with TRBJ2-3; 11 bases are shared with TRBD2. The CDR3 is 16 residues long. CDR1 is SGHTA, CDR2 FQGTGA, per germline. Trimming removed 3 bases from V and 1 base from J; junction bases left unmatched: 3. The CDR3 nucleotides are TGTGCCAGCAGCTTTCTGACTAGCGGGGGCACAGATACGCAGTATTTT. This encodes CASSFLTSGGTDTQYF. The entire variable domain, with the rest obtained from reference TRBV7-3 and TRBJ2-3, is as follows: GAGVSQTPSNKVTEKGKYVELRCDPISGHTALYWYRQSLGQGPEFLIYFQGTGAADDSGLPNDRFFAVRPEGSVSTLKIQRTERGDSAVYLCASSFLTSGGTDTQYFGPGTRLTVL.

This clone was observed many times. The chain couples TRBV5-1 to TRBJ2-1, with 7 bases lining up with TRBD2. The CDR3 extends over 14 amino acids. Trimming removed 0 bases from V and 7 bases from J; junction bases left unmatched: 4. CDR1 SGHRS and CDR2 YFSETQ come from the germline V gene. The CDR3 DNA reads as TGCGCCAGCAGCTTGGAACGCGGGAGTAATGAGCAGTTCTTC. Its translation is CASSLERGSNEQFF.

This clone appeared many times. The chain is built from TRBV2 and TRBJ2-2; 9 nucleotides align to TRBD1. The V gene end was trimmed by 8 bases and the J gene end by 2 bases; junction bases not matched to a gene: 6. There are 15 residues in the CDR3. Germline loops: CDR1 SNHLY, CDR2 FYNNEI. The CDR3 sequence: CASGKGQGNTGELFF. CDR3 nucleotides: TGTGCCAGCGGGAAGGGACAGGGAAACACCGGGGAGCTGTTTTTT.

This clone has ten or more counts. Distinct nucleotide sequences in the sample also encode this CDR3. In DNA, the CDR3 is TGCAGTGCGGACAGGGGAGCTGAAGCTTTCTTT. Translated: CSADRGAEAFF. V is TRBV20-1 and J is TRBJ1-1; 9 bases are a match to TRBD1. The CDR3 length is 11 residues. Trimming took 6 bases from V and 6 from J; bases not matched to a gene: 2. The V gene's germline CDR1 is DFQATT and CDR2 SNEGSKA (reference sequence).

The chain has TRBV2 and TRBJ2-6, with D perhaps assigned TRBD1 or TRBD2 (6 bases each). The CDR3 is made up of 17 amino acids. Trimming stripped 11 bases from V and 0 bases from J, with 20 bases between. Germline CDR1 SNHLY, CDR2 FYNNEI. CDR3 residues: CAGEGAGHLSGANVLTF. CDR3 in DNA: TGTGCCGGGGAAGGCGCGGGACACCTCTCTGGGGCCAACGTCCTGACTTTC.

The J gene is TRBJ2-5, the V gene TRBV12-3 or TRBV12-4, with a tentative D call TRBD2 (6 bases). The CDR3 loop spans 12 amino acids. V dropped 3 bases and J dropped 6 bases, with 8 bases sitting between them. The CDR3 nucleotides are TGTGCCAGCAGTTTGGAGGGCCAGACCCAGTACTTC. Protein sequence: CASSLEGQTQYF.

This clone has ten or more counts. The chain joins TRBV2 to TRBJ2-7; a possible D gene is TRBD1 (6 bases). Looked up from germline, CDR1 is SNHLY and CDR2 is FYNNEI. V was trimmed by 7 bases and J by 5 bases, leaving 12 bases between them. There are 12 residues in the CDR3. The CDR3 region is CASNSGGHEQYF. DNA for the CDR3: TGTGCCAGCAATAGTGGGGGCCACGAGCAGTACTTC.